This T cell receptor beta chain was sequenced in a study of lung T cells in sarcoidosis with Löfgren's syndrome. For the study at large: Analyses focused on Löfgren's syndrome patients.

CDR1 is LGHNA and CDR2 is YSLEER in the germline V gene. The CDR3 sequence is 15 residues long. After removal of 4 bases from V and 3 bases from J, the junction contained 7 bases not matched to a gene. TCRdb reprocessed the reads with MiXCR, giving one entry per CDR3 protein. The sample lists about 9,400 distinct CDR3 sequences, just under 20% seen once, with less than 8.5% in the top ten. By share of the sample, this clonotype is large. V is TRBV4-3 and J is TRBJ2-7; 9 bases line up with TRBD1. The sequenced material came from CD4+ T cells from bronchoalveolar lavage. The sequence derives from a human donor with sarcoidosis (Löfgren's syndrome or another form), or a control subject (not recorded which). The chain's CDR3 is CASSPTPGQGYEQYF. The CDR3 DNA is TGCGCCAGCAGCCCCACGCCGGGACAGGGCTACGAGCAGTACTTC.